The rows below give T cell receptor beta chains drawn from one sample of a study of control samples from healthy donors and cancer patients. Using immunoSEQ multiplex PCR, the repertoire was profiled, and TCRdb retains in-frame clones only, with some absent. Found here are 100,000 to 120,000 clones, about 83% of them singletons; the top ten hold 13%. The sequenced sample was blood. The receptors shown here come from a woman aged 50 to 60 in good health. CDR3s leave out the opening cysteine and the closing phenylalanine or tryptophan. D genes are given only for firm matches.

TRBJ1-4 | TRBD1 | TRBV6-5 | ASRPTGEVEKLF
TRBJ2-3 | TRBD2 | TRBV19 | ASSLADDSAHTQY
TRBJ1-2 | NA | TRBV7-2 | ASQNRISNYGYT
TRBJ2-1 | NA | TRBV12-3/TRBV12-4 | ASLRTAYNEQF
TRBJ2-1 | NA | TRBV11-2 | ASSLVPSLSGADEQF
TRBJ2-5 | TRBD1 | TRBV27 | ASSLYAGQGNVQETQY
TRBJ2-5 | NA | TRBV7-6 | ASSLKSGVPEETQY
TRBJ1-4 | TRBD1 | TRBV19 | ASSVSGTGGEKLF
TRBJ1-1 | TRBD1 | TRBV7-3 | ASSPTGGTEAF
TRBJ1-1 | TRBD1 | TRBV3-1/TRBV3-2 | ASSQGQGKTEAF
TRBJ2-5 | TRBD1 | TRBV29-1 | SVELWGQGASSQETQY
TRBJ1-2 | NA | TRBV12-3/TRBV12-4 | ASSGREAYGYT
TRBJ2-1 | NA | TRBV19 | ASSMVGGGYNEQF
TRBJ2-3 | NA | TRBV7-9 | ASSWLGSTDTQY
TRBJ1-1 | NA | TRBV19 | ASSIAWGLNTEAF
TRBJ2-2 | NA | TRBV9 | ASSVGDVTPNTGELF
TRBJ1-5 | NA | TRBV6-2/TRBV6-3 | ASSYSPGDQPQH
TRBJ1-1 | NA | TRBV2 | ASGEKWNTEAF
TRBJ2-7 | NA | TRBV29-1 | SVEDLGDEQY
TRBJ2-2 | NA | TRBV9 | ASSPGTRGELF
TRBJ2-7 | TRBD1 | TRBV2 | ASSSRQDRVLNYEQY
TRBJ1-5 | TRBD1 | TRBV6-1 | ASSASSGTGGNQPQH
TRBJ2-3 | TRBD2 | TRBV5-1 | ASSSIAGATDTQY
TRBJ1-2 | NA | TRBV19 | ASSPRSIYGYT
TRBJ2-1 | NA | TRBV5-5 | ASSLPQSNEQF
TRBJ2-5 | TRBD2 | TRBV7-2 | ASSSGSSGGTTQY
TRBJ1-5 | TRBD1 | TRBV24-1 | ATSGGTGNQPQH
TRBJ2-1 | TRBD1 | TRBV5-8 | ASSTGQGNNEQF
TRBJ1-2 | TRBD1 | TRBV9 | ASSVVGQGHYGYT
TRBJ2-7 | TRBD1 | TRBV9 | ASSAGTGGSYEQY
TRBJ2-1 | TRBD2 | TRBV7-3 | ASSLDIGGGRF
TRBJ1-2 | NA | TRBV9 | ASSALELGNYGYT
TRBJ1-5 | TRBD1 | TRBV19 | ASSITGADNQPQH
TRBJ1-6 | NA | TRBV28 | ASSLSGNPGSPLH
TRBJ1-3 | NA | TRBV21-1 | ASSLRPGHRRNSSGNTIY
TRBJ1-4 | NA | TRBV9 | ASSVAPGINEKLF
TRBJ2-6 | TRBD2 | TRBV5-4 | ASSWSGGAGANVLT
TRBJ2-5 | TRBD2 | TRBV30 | AWSPGLAGIETQY
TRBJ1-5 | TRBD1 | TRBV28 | ASSLTGQSNQPQH
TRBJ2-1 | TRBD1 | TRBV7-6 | ASSLDRAVYNEQF
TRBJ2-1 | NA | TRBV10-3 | AITLAGSNEQF
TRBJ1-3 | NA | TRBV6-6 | ASSYSETGGNTIY
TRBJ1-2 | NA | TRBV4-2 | ASSQDRGAGYGYT
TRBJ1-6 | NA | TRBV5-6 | ASSLAGSSSYNSPLH
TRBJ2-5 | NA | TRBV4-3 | ASSPKNWGTSQETQY
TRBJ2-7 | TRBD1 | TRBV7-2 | ASSLVLQGAKEQY
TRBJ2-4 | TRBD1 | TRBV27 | ASSTGEGRAKNIQY
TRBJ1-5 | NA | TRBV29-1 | SVGHNSNQPQH
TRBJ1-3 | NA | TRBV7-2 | ASSLAGTGNTIY
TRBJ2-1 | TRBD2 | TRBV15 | ATSREPLAGGGEQF
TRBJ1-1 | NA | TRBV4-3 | ASSQVVRDNTGAF
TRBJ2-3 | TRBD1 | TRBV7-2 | ASSSSRDRSDTQY
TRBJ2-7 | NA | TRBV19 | ASSHKGQLYEQY